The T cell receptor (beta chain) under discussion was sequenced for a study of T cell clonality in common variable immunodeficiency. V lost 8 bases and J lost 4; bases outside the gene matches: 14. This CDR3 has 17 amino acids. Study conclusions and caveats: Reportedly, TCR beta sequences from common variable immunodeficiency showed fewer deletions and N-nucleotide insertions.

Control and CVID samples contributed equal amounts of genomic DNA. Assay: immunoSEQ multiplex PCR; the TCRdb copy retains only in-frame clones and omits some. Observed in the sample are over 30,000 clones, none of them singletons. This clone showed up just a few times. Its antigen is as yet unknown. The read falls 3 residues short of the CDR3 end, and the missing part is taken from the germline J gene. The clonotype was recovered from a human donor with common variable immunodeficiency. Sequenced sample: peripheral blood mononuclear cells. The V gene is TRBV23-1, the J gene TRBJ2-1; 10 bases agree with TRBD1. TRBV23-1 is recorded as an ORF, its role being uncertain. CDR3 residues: CASGPRDRGFPYNEQFF. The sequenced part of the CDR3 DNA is TGCGCCAGCGGACCCCGGGACAGGGGATTTCCATACAATGAG.